The 24 T cell receptor beta chains below were found in one sample sequenced in a study of cytomegalovirus exposure and HLA in healthy donors. Primers: 60 Vbeta forward and 13 Jbeta reverse. The table came from immunoSEQ multiplex PCR; TCRdb's copy has only in-frame clones and leaves some out. The table records about 97,000 clones, 73% of them present only once. The source material was PBMCs. These receptors all stem from a man aged 35 to 55 in good health and CMV-seronegative.

This clone has a handful of counts. The CDR3 spells CASSLYGPTDNTEAFF. CDR3 DNA: TGCGCCAGCAGCTTATACGGTCCTACAGATAACACTGAAGCTTTCTTT. The V call is TRBV5-1, the J call TRBJ1-1; D is unclear. The V gene lost 2 bases and the J gene lost 2 bases, with 16 bases spanning the gap. CDR1 and CDR2 from the germline V gene are SGHRS and YFSETQ. This CDR3 has 16 amino acids.

The chain recombines TRBV12-5 with TRBJ1-1; D is uncertain. CDR3 length: 13 amino acids. CDR1 LGHNT and CDR2 FRNRAP come from the germline V gene. V was cut by 11 bases and J by 0 bases, with 13 bases left in between. The CDR3 coding sequence is TGTGCTGGACTCCAAAATTTGAACACTGAAGCTTTCTTT. Translating it yields CAGLQNLNTEAFF.

The chain carries TRBV27 and TRBJ2-1; possibly TRBD1 for D (5 bases). Germline CDR1 is MNHEY and CDR2 is SMNVEV (reference sequence). Trimming removed 2 bases from V and 10 bases from J, with 15 bases in between. This CDR3 is 14 amino acids long. Here the CDR3 DNA reads TGTGCCAGCAGTTTACAGGGATGGGGCGGAGAGCAGTTCTTC. Residues: CASSLQGWGGEQFF.

A few counts support this clone. J is TRBJ2-1 and V is TRBV28, with TRBD2 matching 10 bases. The junction had 8 bases not matched to a gene; V was cut back by 5 bases and J by 4 bases. This CDR3 contains 16 residues. The germline V gene encodes CDR1 MDHEN and CDR2 SYDVKM. The CDR3 coding sequence is TGTGCCAGCAGTATAATAGCGGGGGGCAATTACAATGAGCAGTTCTTC. Translating it yields CASSIIAGGNYNEQFF.

The chain joins TRBV28 to TRBJ2-7; D perhaps matches TRBD1 (5 bases). CDR3 length: 13 residues. The germline gives CDR1 MDHEN, CDR2 SYDVKM. V was pared by 2 bases and J by 2 bases, with 7 bases between. In DNA, the CDR3 is TGTGCCAGCAGTTTAACGACAGCCTACGAGCAGTACTTC. Amino acid sequence: CASSLTTAYEQYF.

The chain has TRBV27 and TRBJ1-6; possible D gene TRBD1, 6 bases. The CDR3 totals 14 residues. Trimming took off 5 bases at V and 7 bases at J, with 12 bases between the two ends. The germline gives CDR1 MNHEY, CDR2 SMNVEV (reference sequence). CDR3: CASSPDRLNSPLHF. The CDR3 nucleotides read TGTGCCAGCAGTCCTGACAGGCTAAATTCACCCCTCCACTTT.

J is TRBJ2-5 and V is TRBV6-5; 8 positions match TRBD2. Germline-derived CDR1 and CDR2 are MNHEY and SVGAGI. V dropped 2 bases and J dropped 5; count of bases not matched to a gene: 4. This CDR3 region has 14 residues. CDR3 in DNA: TGTGCCAGCAGTTACCGTCGGGGGGGGGAGACCCAGTACTTC. Translating it yields CASSYRRGGETQYF.

This clone was detected only once. CDR3 DNA: TGTGCCATCAGTGGGGAGGCGGGGGGGCTAGGTTACAATGAGCAGTTCTTC. Protein: CAISGEAGGLGYNEQFF. V gene TRBV10-3 combines with J gene TRBJ2-1, with TRBD2 matching over 9 bases. Germline V gene lookup returns CDR1 ENHRY and CDR2 SYGVKD. Unmatched junction bases numbered 11, after V lost 4 bases and J lost 4 bases. CDR3 length equals 17 residues.

This clone was found a few times. The chain carries TRBV4-1 and TRBJ2-1; 9 bases are shared with TRBD2. This CDR3 is built from 15 residues. With 0 bases clipped from V and 3 bases from J, the junction kept 0 bases outside the gene matches. Germline CDR1 MGHRA, CDR2 YSYEKL. CDR3 coding DNA: TGCGCCAGCAGCCAAGAAGCGGGGGGCTACAATGAGCAGTTCTTC. Protein product: CASSQEAGGYNEQFF.

This clone was seen a single time. The rearrangement joins TRBV25-1 to TRBJ1-2; possible D gene TRBD1, 6 bases. The CDR3 runs 13 residues. The V gene's germline CDR1 is MGHDK and CDR2 SYGVNS. Trimming took 5 bases from V and 8 from J, leaving 15 bases between them. The CDR3 loop is CASSLETGNGYTF. The CDR3 DNA reads TGTGCCAGCAGTCTAGAGACAGGCAACGGCTACACCTTC.

This chain connects TRBV5-4 to TRBJ2-5; no clear D gene. Germline values: CDR1 SGHNT, CDR2 YYREEE (reference sequence). Between the trimmed V and J ends, which lost 2 bases and 2 bases, there was a span of 7 bases. The CDR3 consists of 13 residues. The CDR3 bases are TGTGCCAGCAGCTTTCCCCCTCAAGAGACCCAGTACTTC. Translation gives CASSFPPQETQYF.

This clone has a handful of counts. The chain combines TRBV13 with TRBJ1-2; D is unresolved. In germline, CDR1 is PRHDT, CDR2 FYEKMQ (reference sequence). The CDR3 is made up of 16 amino acids. Trimming cost V 4 bases and J 2 bases, with 17 bases left between them. CDR3 sequence (DNA): TGTGCCAGCAGCTCTCCCTACACGCTACTAAACTATGGCTACACCTTC. Amino acids: CASSSPYTLLNYGYTF.

This clone has only a few counts. The V call is TRBV4-2, the J call TRBJ2-7; 10 nucleotides agree with TRBD2. The J segment lost 0 bases and the V segment lost 2 bases, leaving 4 bases of the junction unmatched. The CDR3 sequence is 16 residues long. Germline V gene lookup returns CDR1 LGHNA and CDR2 YNFKEQ. The CDR3 DNA reads TGTGCCAGCAGCCAACAAACTAGCGGGGCCTCCTACGAGCAGTACTTC. This encodes CASSQQTSGASYEQYF.

The rearrangement uses TRBV7-9 and TRBJ1-1; D is possibly TRBD1 (5 bases). Germline V gene lookup returns CDR1 SEHNR and CDR2 FQNEAQ (reference sequence). V was shortened by 4 bases and J by 4 bases, with 16 bases between the two germline ends. This CDR3 is built from 15 residues. The CDR3 bases are TGTGCCAGCAGCTCAGGGTTCACAACAACCACTGAAGCTTTCTTT. Translating it yields CASSSGFTTTTEAFF.

The J gene is TRBJ2-7, the V gene TRBV19, with D possibly matching TRBD2 (6 bases). The V and J ends lost 7 bases and 0 bases respectively, with 25 bases between them. Germline-derived CDR1 and CDR2 are LNHDA and SQIVND (reference sequence). This CDR3 region has 18 residues. The CDR3 bases are TGTGCCAGTACTCCCTATACCCGGGGGACCCAAGACTCCTACGAGCAGTACTTC. As protein: CASTPYTRGTQDSYEQYF. The variable domain in full, with the rest retrieved from reference TRBV19 and TRBJ2-7, is DGGITQSPKYLFRKEGQNVTLSCEQNLNHDAMYWYRQDPGQGLRLIYYSQIVNDFQKGDIAEGYSVSREKKESFPLTVTSAQKNPTAFYLCASTPYTRGTQDSYEQYFGPGTRLTVT.

This rearrangement joins TRBV5-1 to TRBJ1-4; D not certain. This CDR3 comprises 14 residues. V was cut by 2 bases and J by 5 bases, with 10 bases left in between. CDR1 SGHRS and CDR2 YFSETQ come from the germline V gene. The CDR3 here is CASSFYSPNEKLFF. In DNA form, the CDR3 reads TGCGCCAGCAGCTTTTACAGCCCGAATGAAAAACTGTTTTTT. The full variable domain, in which reference TRBV5-1 and TRBJ1-4 provide the parts outside the CDR3, is KAGVTQTPRYLIKTRGQQVTLSCSPISGHRSVSWYQQTPGQGLQFLFEYFSETQRNKGNFPGRFSGRQFSNSRSEMNVSTLELGDSALYLCASSFYSPNEKLFFGSGTQLSVL.

This chain links TRBV11-2 with TRBJ2-5; D uncertain. The CDR3 runs to 14 residues. Trimming pared 3 bases from V and 3 bases from J, leaving 11 bases between. Looked up from germline, CDR1 is SGHAT and CDR2 is FQNNGV. CDR3 sequence: CASSFGPQEETQYF. As DNA, the CDR3 is TGTGCCAGCAGCTTCGGTCCTCAGGAAGAGACCCAGTACTTC.

The rearrangement uses TRBV18 and TRBJ2-7; 7 nucleotides match TRBD2. There are 14 residues in the CDR3. The germline gives CDR1 KGHSH, CDR2 LQKENI. With 6 bases clipped from V and 7 bases from J, the junction kept 12 bases outside the gene matches. The CDR3 nucleotides are TGTGCCAGCTCCGCAAGCGGGGTCACGGGGGAGCAGTACTTC. It translates to CASSASGVTGEQYF.

The V call is TRBV6-6, the J call TRBJ2-5; 7 nucleotides agree with TRBD1. CDR3 length equals 16 residues. J lost 4 bases, V lost 6 bases, and 14 bases had no gene match. Germline CDR1 reads MNHNY; CDR2 reads SVGAGI (reference sequence). This chain's CDR3 is CASSHLDRAPGETQYF. The CDR3 DNA sequence: TGTGCCAGCAGCCATCTAGACAGGGCACCCGGAGAGACCCAGTACTTC.

This chain joins TRBV19 and TRBJ2-7, with D maybe TRBD1 (6 bases). Trimming removed 4 bases from V and 3 bases from J, with 10 bases in between. The CDR3 contains 13 residues. CDR1 is LNHDA, CDR2 SQIVND, per germline (reference sequence). CDR3 sequence (DNA): TGTGCCAGTAGTAGCGGACAGCTCTACGAGCAGTACTTC. Translated: CASSSGQLYEQYF.

This rearrangement joins TRBV10-3 to TRBJ2-2; D gene unclear. This CDR3 has 12 residues. With 7 bases removed from V and 0 bases from J, the gap between germline ends came to 3 bases. Germline lookup yields CDR1 ENHRY and CDR2 SYGVKD. CDR3 sequence: CAITANTGELFF. For the CDR3, the DNA is TGTGCCATCACGGCGAACACCGGGGAGCTGTTTTTT.

This clone was recorded a few times. The rearrangement uses TRBV4-2 and TRBJ2-1; D perhaps matches TRBD2 (5 bases). The V and J ends lost 1 base and 9 bases respectively, with 10 bases between them. The CDR3 sequence is 13 residues long. From germline, CDR1 is LGHNA and CDR2 YNFKEQ. Here the CDR3 DNA reads TGTGCCAGCAGCCAAGTACTACGGGGTGAGCAGTTCTTC. Its translation is CASSQVLRGEQFF.

V is TRBV2 and J is TRBJ2-1; 9 nucleotides match TRBD2. Per germline, CDR1 SNHLY and CDR2 FYNNEI. The CDR3 has 13 amino acids. Trimming cost V 5 bases and J 5 bases; bases outside gene matches: 1. CDR3 amino acids: CASSRLADNEQFF. CDR3 DNA: TGTGCCAGCAGTCGACTAGCGGACAATGAGCAGTTCTTC.

This chain joins TRBV25-1 and TRBJ1-1; D perhaps matches TRBD1 (5 bases). Germline lookup yields CDR1 MGHDK and CDR2 SYGVNS. The CDR3 has 14 residues. Trimming shortened V by 6 bases and J by 4 bases, and 15 bases separated the two germline ends. The CDR3 loop reads CASSLSERGTEAFF. Written as DNA, the CDR3 is TGTGCCAGCAGCCTCAGTGAAAGGGGCACTGAAGCTTTCTTT.